One sample yielded the 5 T cell receptor beta chains listed below, sequenced in a study of T-cell memory formation after mild COVID-19. TCRdb called the 5' RACE reads again in MiXCR, with one record for every CDR3 protein. Among fewer than 200,000 distinct CDR3 sequences listed, around 18% were seen once. Sequencing used PBMCs or a T cell subset sorted from them (not recorded which). These receptors originate from a man aged 18-30 years who had mild COVID-19 (a few samples of this study predate the infection). Cell type and time point are not known.

The V call is TRBV15, the J call TRBJ1-2; D might be TRBD1 (5 bases). The germline V gene encodes CDR1 LNHNV and CDR2 YYDKDF (reference sequence). Trimming took off 0 bases at V and 7 bases at J, with 6 bases between the two ends. The CDR3 length is 12 residues. CDR3 region: CATSRDGGGYTF. CDR3 in DNA: TGTGCCACCAGCAGAGACGGGGGTGGCTACACCTTC.

This clonotype was seen a few times. The chain employs TRBV5-1 and TRBJ1-1, with D possibly matching TRBD1 (6 bases). This CDR3 region has 11 residues. Germline V gene sequence: CDR1 SGHRS, CDR2 YFSETQ. Trimming removed 7 bases at V and 8 bases at J, with 12 bases between. CDR3 in amino acids: CASQSQGEAFF. The CDR3 DNA sequence: TGCGCCAGCCAAAGCCAGGGGGAAGCTTTCTTT.

The table lists this clonotype with a few counts. The chain carries TRBV7-8 and TRBJ2-5; D is undetermined. From germline, CDR1 is SGHVS and CDR2 FQNEAQ. The CDR3 totals 18 residues. V gave up 5 bases and J gave up 0 bases, with 22 bases separating them. CDR3: CASSPLSSASAYQETQYF. The CDR3 coding sequence is TGTGCCAGCAGCCCTCTCTCGTCAGCTTCCGCGTACCAAGAGACCCAGTACTTC.

This clonotype was counted ten times or more. The gene calls are TRBV10-2 and TRBJ2-5; D not resolved. The V gene's germline CDR1 is WSHSY and CDR2 SAAADI. V was pared by 5 bases and J by 5 bases, with 15 bases between. The CDR3 runs 14 residues. CDR3 sequence: CASSPSRLGETQYF. The CDR3 DNA reads as TGCGCCAGCAGTCCGTCGAGGCTGGGGGAGACCCAGTACTTC.

A single count supports this clonotype. The chain combines TRBV20-1 with TRBJ2-1; TRBD1 matches at 8 bases. Germline CDR1 and CDR2: DFQATT and SNEGSKA (reference sequence). This CDR3 has 13 amino acids. V trimming: 5 bases; J trimming: 5 bases; junction bases outside the gene matches: 5. CDR3 residues: CSAWDRRNNEQFF. CDR3 in DNA: TGCAGTGCTTGGGACAGGCGAAACAATGAGCAGTTCTTC.